Shown below are 7 T cell receptor beta chains from a single sample sequenced in a study of response to subunit inactivated influenza vaccine. TCRdb re-analysed the RT-PCR reads in MiXCR, keeping a single row per CDR3 protein. The sample includes some 550,000 distinct CDR3 sequences, around a quarter of them seen just once. These same data were also listed under a study on T cells expressing NK-cell markers. That paper adds: TCR beta cDNA was generated via 5'RACE template switching incorporating UMIs.

The sequencing here drew on CD4+ T cells sorted from PBMCs, taken 11 to 12 days after vaccination. These receptors were obtained from a man aged 50 to 60 who received an inactivated influenza vaccine.

This clonotype has more than one count but fewer than ten. V usage is TRBV5-1 and J usage is TRBJ2-5, with 8 bases aligning to TRBD2. Germline CDR1 SGHRS, CDR2 YFSETQ. The CDR3 has 16 amino acids. The V and J ends lost 2 bases and 0 bases, in that order; junction bases with no gene match: 6. CDR3 in amino acids: CASSLGLAAYQETQYF. The CDR3 DNA follows: TGCGCCAGCAGCTTAGGACTAGCTGCGTACCAAGAGACCCAGTACTTC.

The rearrangement links TRBV6-5 to TRBJ2-1; D tentatively reads TRBD1 or TRBD2 (5 bases each). The CDR3 contains 15 residues. Germline V gene data show CDR1 as MNHEY and CDR2 as SVGAGI. V dropped 2 bases and J dropped 4 bases, with 12 bases sitting between them. The CDR3 DNA reads as TGTGCCAGCAGTTACCTGGGGGAAAATTACAATGAGCAGTTCTTC. Its protein is CASSYLGENYNEQFF.

This clonotype was seen only a few times. The rearrangement links TRBV4-2 to TRBJ1-5; D unclear. The CDR3 loop spans 13 amino acids. Germline CDR1 reads LGHNA; CDR2 reads YNFKEQ. V gave up 1 base and J gave up 6 bases, with 7 bases separating them. The DNA of the CDR3 is TGTGCCAGCAGCCAAGGATTGGCTCAGCCCCAGCATTTT. The encoded protein is CASSQGLAQPQHF.

The chain couples TRBV7-2 to TRBJ2-7, with TRBD2 identical over 9 bases. The junction had 5 bases not matched to a gene; V was cut back by 5 bases and J by 3 bases. The CDR3 extends over 14 amino acids. Germline lookup yields CDR1 SGHTA and CDR2 FQGNSA. The CDR3 loop reads CASSPVAGDYEQYF. The CDR3 DNA follows: TGTGCCAGCAGCCCCGTAGCGGGAGACTACGAGCAGTACTTC.

This clonotype has more than one count but fewer than ten. The chain uses TRBV2 and TRBJ2-5, with TRBD1 as a possible D gene (5 bases). V gave up 2 bases and J gave up 4 bases, with 17 bases separating them. Germline V gene lookup returns CDR1 SNHLY and CDR2 FYNNEI. The CDR3 covers 16 residues. CDR3 in amino acids: CASSESLGAGPETQYF. The CDR3 nucleotides are TGTGCCAGCAGTGAATCGCTTGGGGCAGGGCCAGAGACCCAGTACTTC. Full variable domain (remainder filled in from reference TRBV2 and TRBJ2-5): EPEVTQTPSHQVTQMGQEVILRCVPISNHLYFYWYRQILGQKVEFLVSFYNNEISEKSEIFDDQFSVERPDGSNFTLKIRSTKLEDSAMYFCASSESLGAGPETQYFGPGTRLLVL.

This sequence joins TRBV19 and TRBJ2-2; TRBD1 or TRBD2 may be the D gene (5 bases each). The germline V and J ends were trimmed by 6 bases and 0 bases, with 11 bases remaining between them. Germline V CDR1 and CDR2: LNHDA, SQIVND (reference sequence). This CDR3 spans 15 amino acids. CDR3 coding DNA: TGTGCCAGTAGGGGACCGTACGCGAACACCGGGGAGCTGTTTTTT. Its translation: CASRGPYANTGELFF. The variable domain in full, with the rest retrieved from reference TRBV19 and TRBJ2-2, is DGGITQSPKYLFRKEGQNVTLSCEQNLNHDAMYWYRQDPGQGLRLIYYSQIVNDFQKGDIAEGYSVSREKKESFPLTVTSAQKNPTAFYLCASRGPYANTGELFFGEGSRLTVL.

J is TRBJ1-4 and V is TRBV2; no clear D. V was cut by 6 bases and J by 4 bases, with 6 bases left in between. Germline CDR1 SNHLY, CDR2 FYNNEI. The CDR3 spans 12 residues. CDR3 in amino acids: CASRQRNEKLFF. The CDR3 DNA reads TGTGCCAGCAGACAGCGTAATGAAAAACTGTTTTTT.